The T cell receptor beta chain described here comes from a study of shared clonotypes between healthy human individuals (dated by TCRdb to between 2020 and 2021). Regarding the complete study: A few men and a couple of women, aged 18 to 49 years, made up the cohort. To estimate repertoire size and how much clonotype sharing occurs between individuals, the study deeply sequenced the blood TCR repertoires of a handful of healthy adults. Libraries were prepared and TCR repertoires were sequenced by different laboratories using diverse techniques, in order to increase sequencing depth and limit assay-specific biases. Per donor, leukapheresis produced somewhere between about 0.8 and 9 billion PBMCs. General study outcomes and caveats: Pairwise subsampling led to the expectation that sequencing depth would affect the degree of clonotype sharing among donors. Sampling was limited to blood, and TCR repertoires in tissue likely differ from TCR repertoires in blood. The small number of donors limited the genetic and exposure-history diversity represented.

V was cut back by 4 bases and J by 5 bases, leaving a gap of 14 bases between them. CDR1 and CDR2 (SQVTM, ANQGSEA) derive from the germline V gene. Spanning cysteine to phenylalanine, the CDR3 consists of 14 amino acids. The read is trimmed to its CDR3 DNA, 42 bases read in frame from base 1. The donors were healthy, HIV-negative adults who had no recently reported acute infections or vaccinations. Every donor was a Caucasian adult residing in Nashville, Tennessee, USA. In the unsorted samples, roughly 90 million PBMCs were counted, and genomic DNA was extracted using the QIAamp DNA Blood Mini kit. Blood was obtained by leukapheresis, after which PBMCs were separated by Ficoll-Histopaque density gradient centrifugation and cryopreserved in liquid nitrogen vapor phase. TCR CDR3 regions were amplified from genomic DNA by multiplex PCR using the deep immunoSEQ assay. Genomic DNA extracted from each cell subset was distributed evenly over all wells of several immunoSEQ 96-well plates, and each plate served as one replicate. Each replicate PCR for unsorted PBMC received 300 to 350 ng genomic DNA, equal to around 30,000 T cell genomes. Genomic DNA from unsorted PBMC was sequenced over ten immunoSEQ deep assay plates. The purified libraries were quantified using a Qubit 3.0 fluorometer, sized with a Bioanalyzer 2100, and then quantified again using the KAPA Library Quantification kit. Every immunoSEQ 96-well plate was sequenced on a dedicated single-read 150-cycle Illumina NextSeq 550 flow cell. Per the source publication's procedure: The immunoSEQ output contained only junctional sequences without quality scores, so filtering could not match that applied to full-length reads. To assign V/J genes and CDR3, sequences were annotated using PyIR, a Python wrapper for IgBLAST v1.9, with IMGT germline references. Any read was removed if the V/J assignment was weak (E-value above 1e-6), the CDR3 was missing, or the read contained stop codons, out-of-frame junctions, or ambiguous translated residues. V3J clonotypes were defined as sequences sharing the same inferred V gene, J gene, and CDR3 amino acid sequence. The percentage overlap between two repertoires was calculated by dividing the number of shared unique clonotypes by the size of the smaller repertoire. Three approaches were used to assess repertoire richness: RTK rarefaction, the Chao1 estimator, and Recon v2.1 estimates of unobserved clonotypes. Here the immuneACCESS table is served through TCRdb, limited to in-frame sequences with V and J called. Missing clones are a known gap in these copies; in checked studies unresolved V genes cover under half, and the rest lacks a known reason. V and J calls and clone size follow that table, whereas D and trimming were derived from the DNA. In all, the sample holds about half a million clones, and approximately 78% of those were seen once. The ten largest clones add up to 12% of the sample.

About this clone: Its cognate antigen has yet to be identified. No much larger clone is present one base from it, and per-base qualities are unavailable.

The sample comprised PBMCs. The rearranged segments are TRBV29-1 and TRBJ2-2; TRBD2 could be the D gene, as 6 bases match. This TCR was recovered from a woman in her thirties or forties in good health. Some clones in this sample may be carry-over from other donors' samples. The nucleotides read TGCAGCGTTGGACCAATGGGGGGTACCGGGGAGCTGTTTTTT. It translates to CSVGPMGGTGELFF.